This T cell receptor beta chain was recovered during a study of blood T cell repertoires in COVID-19. Study-wide context: The origin of the acute and convalescent COVID-19 samples was the United States, Italy and Spain. Sample material is recorded as cDNA or gDNA derived from T cells, B-cell-depleted T cells, or PBMCs.

Participants, about 18 to 90 years old, spanned about two dozen US areas. In the source study's methods: Nucleated cell counts were estimated from reference gene primer amplification. The data were produced by immunoSEQ multiplex PCR, yet TCRdb's version contains in-frame clones alone and is incomplete. That table gives V, J and clone size, and the DNA gave D and trimming. The sample includes a few hundred thousand clones, about 91% seen only once; the top ten take roughly 2.3%. This CDR3 is built from 18 residues. Germline CDR1 is MGHRA and CDR2 is YSYEKL. V lost 4 bases to trimming and J lost 0 bases; unmatched junction nucleotides: 10.

Sequencing was done on a sample of PBMCs or T cells enriched from blood (not recorded which). The receptor's source is a woman aged 40 to 50 with acute COVID-19. The chain is built from TRBV4-1 and TRBJ1-5, with TRBD1 identical over 9 bases. This CDR3 reads CASSRGTGRGYSNQPQHF. The CDR3, as DNA: TGCGCCAGCAGCCGTGGGACAGGGAGGGGATATAGCAATCAGCCCCAGCATTTT.